This record concerns one T cell receptor beta chain sequence. Its antigen is not known. The sample is drawn from a study of cytomegalovirus exposure and HLA in healthy donors. General observations from the study: Common viral pathogens (according to a later analysis) appeared linked to several of the most significant clusters. From TCR beta sequences, most subjects' HLA-A and HLA-B alleles were reportedly predicted accurately. Productive status was seen about 90% or about 30% of the time for most TCR beta V segments in an earlier analysis.

This CDR3 has 15 amino acids. After removal of 6 bases from V and 4 bases from J, the junction contained 9 bases not matched to a gene. Per the germline V gene, CDR1 is MDHEN and CDR2 is SYDVKM. The PCR made use of 60 Vbeta and 13 Jbeta primers. Libraries were prepared by immunoSEQ multiplex PCR; TCRdb keeps only in-frame clonotypes and omits some of them. Seen here are about 130,000 clones, 77% observed once, and the top ten hold 10% to 15%. Sequenced: PBMCs. This rearrangement joins TRBV28 to TRBJ2-5, with TRBD1 identical over 9 bases. This receptor was obtained from a woman aged 40 to 50 in good health and CMV-seropositive. CDR3 DNA: TGTGCCAGCAGGCCCCAACAGGGGGCTGGAGAGACCCAGTACTTC. Translated: CASRPQQGAGETQYF.